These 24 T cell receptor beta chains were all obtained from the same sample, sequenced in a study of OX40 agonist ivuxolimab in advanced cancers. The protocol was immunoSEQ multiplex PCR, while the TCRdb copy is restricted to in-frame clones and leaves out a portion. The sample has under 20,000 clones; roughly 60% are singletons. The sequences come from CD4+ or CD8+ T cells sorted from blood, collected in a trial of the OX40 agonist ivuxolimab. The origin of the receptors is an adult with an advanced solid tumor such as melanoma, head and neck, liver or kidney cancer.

CDR3 nucleotides: TGTGCCAGCAGCGATTGGACAGAGCAAGAGACCCAGTACTTC. It codes for CASSDWTEQETQYF. This chain links TRBV7-9 with TRBJ2-5; TRBD1 might be the D (6 bases). The germline V gene encodes CDR1 SEHNR and CDR2 FQNEAQ (reference sequence). V dropped 5 bases and J dropped 2 bases, with 12 bases sitting between them. This CDR3 has 14 residues.

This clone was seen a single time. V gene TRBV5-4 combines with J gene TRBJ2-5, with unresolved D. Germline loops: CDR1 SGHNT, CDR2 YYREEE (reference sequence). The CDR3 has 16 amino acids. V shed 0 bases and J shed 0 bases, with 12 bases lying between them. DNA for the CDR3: TGTGCCAGCAGCTTGGATTCAGAGCTGTACCAAGAGACCCAGTACTTC. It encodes CASSLDSELYQETQYF.

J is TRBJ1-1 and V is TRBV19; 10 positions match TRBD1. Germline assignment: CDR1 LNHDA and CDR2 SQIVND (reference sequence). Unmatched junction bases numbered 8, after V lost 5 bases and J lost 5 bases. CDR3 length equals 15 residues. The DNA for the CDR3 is TGTGCCAGTAGTGCCTCGGGACAGGGGTTTACTGAAGCTTTCTTT. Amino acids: CASSASGQGFTEAFF.

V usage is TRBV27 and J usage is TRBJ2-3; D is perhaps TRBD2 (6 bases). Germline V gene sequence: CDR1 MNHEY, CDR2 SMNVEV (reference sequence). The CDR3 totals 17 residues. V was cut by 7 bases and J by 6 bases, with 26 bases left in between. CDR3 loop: CASNSGWAAGPGDTQYF. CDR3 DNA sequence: TGTGCCAGCAACTCGGGATGGGCGGCGGGGCCGGGCGATACGCAGTATTTT.

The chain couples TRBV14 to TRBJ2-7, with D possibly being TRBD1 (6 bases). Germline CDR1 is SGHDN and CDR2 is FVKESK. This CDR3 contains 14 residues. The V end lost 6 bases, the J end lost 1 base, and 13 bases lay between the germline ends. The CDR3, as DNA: TGTGCCAGCAGGGGACAAGGCCTTTCCTACGAGCAGTACTTC. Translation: CASRGQGLSYEQYF.

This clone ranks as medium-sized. This CDR3 is CASSLVGGYTGELFF. The CDR3 DNA is TGTGCCAGCAGCTTGGTTGGGGGCTACACCGGGGAGCTGTTTTTT. The chain has TRBV11-2 and TRBJ2-2, with D tentatively TRBD1 (6 bases). V was pared by 3 bases and J by 3 bases, with 11 bases between. Looked up from germline, CDR1 is SGHAT and CDR2 is FQNNGV. The CDR3 runs 15 residues.

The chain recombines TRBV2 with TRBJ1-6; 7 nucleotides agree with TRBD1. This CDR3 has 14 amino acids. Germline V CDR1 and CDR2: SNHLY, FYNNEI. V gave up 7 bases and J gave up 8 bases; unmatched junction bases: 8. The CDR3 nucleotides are TGTGCCAGCATGGCAGGGGGAGAGGATTCACCCCTCCACTTT. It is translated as CASMAGGEDSPLHF.

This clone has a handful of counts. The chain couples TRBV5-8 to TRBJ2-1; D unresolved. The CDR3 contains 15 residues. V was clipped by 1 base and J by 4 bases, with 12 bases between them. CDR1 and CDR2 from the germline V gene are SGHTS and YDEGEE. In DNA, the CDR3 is TGTGCCAGCAGCTTGAGCGACACCAGATACAATGAGCAGTTCTTC. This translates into CASSLSDTRYNEQFF.

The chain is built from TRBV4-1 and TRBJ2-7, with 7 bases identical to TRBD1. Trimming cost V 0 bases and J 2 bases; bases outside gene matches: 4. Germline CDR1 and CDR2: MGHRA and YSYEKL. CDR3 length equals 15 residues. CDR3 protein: CASSQEGGRAYEQYF. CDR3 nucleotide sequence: TGCGCCAGCAGCCAAGAAGGGGGCCGAGCCTACGAGCAGTACTTC.

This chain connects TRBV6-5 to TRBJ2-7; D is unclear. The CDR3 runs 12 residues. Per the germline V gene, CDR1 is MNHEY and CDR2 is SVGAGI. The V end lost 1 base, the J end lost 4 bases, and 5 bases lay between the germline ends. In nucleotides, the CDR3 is TGTGCCAGCAGTTACTTCTCTTACGAGCAGTACTTC. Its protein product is CASSYFSYEQYF.

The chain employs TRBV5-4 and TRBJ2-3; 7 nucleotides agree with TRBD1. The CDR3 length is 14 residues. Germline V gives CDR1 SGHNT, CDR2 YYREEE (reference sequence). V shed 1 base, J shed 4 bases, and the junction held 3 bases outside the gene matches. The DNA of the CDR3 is TGTGCCAGCAGCTTGCTACAGGGGCCAGATACGCAGTATTTT. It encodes CASSLLQGPDTQYF. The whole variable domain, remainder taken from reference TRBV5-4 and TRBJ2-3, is ETGVTQSPTHLIKTRGQQVTLRCSSQSGHNTVSWYQQALGQGPQFIFQYYREEENGRGNFPPRFSGLQFPNYSSELNVNALELDDSALYLCASSLLQGPDTQYFGPGTRLTVL.

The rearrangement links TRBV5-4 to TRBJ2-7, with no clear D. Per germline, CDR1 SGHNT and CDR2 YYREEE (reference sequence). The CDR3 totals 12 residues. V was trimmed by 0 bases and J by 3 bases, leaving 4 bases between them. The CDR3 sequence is CASSLGVYEQYF. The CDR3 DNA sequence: TGTGCCAGCAGCTTGGGAGTCTACGAGCAGTACTTC.

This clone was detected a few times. This chain's CDR3 is CASSPRVFPYEQYF. The CDR3 bases are TGTGCCAGCAGCCCGAGGGTATTCCCCTACGAGCAGTACTTC. V and J are TRBV2 and TRBJ2-7, with D perhaps matching TRBD2 (5 bases). Trimming removed 6 bases at V and 2 bases at J, with 14 bases between. The germline CDR1 and CDR2 sequences are SNHLY and FYNNEI. CDR3 size: 14 residues.

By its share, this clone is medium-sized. The CDR3 DNA reads as TGTGCCAGCAGGGGTCCCTGGGAGACCCAGTACTTC. Protein product: CASRGPWETQYF. This rearrangement joins TRBV2 to TRBJ2-5; no reliable D call. V was pared by 6 bases and J by 5 bases, with 10 bases between. Germline V lookup: CDR1 SNHLY, CDR2 FYNNEI. The CDR3 sequence is 12 residues long.

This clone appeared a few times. The CDR3 reads CASSFGGGYTF. The DNA of the CDR3 is TGTGCCAGCAGTTTTGGGGGTGGCTACACCTTC. This chain connects TRBV27 to TRBJ1-2, with a tentative D call TRBD1 (5 bases). The germline V gene encodes CDR1 MNHEY and CDR2 SMNVEV (reference sequence). The CDR3 extends over 11 amino acids. The germline V and J ends were trimmed by 3 bases and 7 bases, with 6 bases remaining between them.

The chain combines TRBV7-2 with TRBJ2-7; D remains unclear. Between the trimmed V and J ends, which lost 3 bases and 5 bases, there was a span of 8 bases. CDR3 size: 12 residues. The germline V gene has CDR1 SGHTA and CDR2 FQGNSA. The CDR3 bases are TGTGCCAGCAGCTTCAGTAGGGACGAGCAGTACTTC. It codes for CASSFSRDEQYF. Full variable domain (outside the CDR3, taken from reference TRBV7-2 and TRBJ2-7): GAGVSQSPSNKVTEKGKDVELRCDPISGHTALYWYRQSLGQGLEFLIYFQGNSAPDKSGLPSDRFSAERTGGSVSTLTIQRTQQEDSAVYLCASSFSRDEQYFGPGTRLTVT.

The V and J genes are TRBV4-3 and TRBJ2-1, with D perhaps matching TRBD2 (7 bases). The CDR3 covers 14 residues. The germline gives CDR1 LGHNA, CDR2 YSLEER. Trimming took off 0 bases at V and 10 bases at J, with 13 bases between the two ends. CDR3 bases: TGCGCCAGCAGCCAAGATAGGGGGGGGGAGGAGCAGTTCTTC. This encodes CASSQDRGGEEQFF.

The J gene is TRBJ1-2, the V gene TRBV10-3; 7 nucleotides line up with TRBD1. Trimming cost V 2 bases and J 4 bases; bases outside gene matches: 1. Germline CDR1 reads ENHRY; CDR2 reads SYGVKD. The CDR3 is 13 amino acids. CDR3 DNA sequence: TGTGCCATCAGTGAGGGGGACAGCTATGGCTACACCTTC. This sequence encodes CAISEGDSYGYTF.

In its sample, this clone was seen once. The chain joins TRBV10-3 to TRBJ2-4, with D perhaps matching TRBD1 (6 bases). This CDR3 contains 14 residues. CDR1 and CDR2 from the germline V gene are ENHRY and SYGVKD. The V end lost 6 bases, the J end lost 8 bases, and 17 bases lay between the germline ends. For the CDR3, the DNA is TGTGCCATCAGCGACATGGACAGCCCGGACATTCAGTACTTC. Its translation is CAISDMDSPDIQYF.

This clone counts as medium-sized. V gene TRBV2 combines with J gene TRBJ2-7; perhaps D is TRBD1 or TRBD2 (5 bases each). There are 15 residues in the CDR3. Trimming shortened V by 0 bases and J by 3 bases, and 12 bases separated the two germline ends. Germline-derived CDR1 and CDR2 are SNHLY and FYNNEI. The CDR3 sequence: CASSEAPGPGYEQYF. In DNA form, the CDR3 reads TGTGCCAGCAGTGAAGCGCCGGGACCGGGCTACGAGCAGTACTTC.

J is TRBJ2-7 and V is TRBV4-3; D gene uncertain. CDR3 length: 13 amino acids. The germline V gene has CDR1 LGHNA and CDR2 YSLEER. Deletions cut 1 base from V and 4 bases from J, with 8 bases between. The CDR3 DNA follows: TGCGCCAGCAGCCAAGCCCAGAGATACGAGCAGTACTTC. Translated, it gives CASSQAQRYEQYF.

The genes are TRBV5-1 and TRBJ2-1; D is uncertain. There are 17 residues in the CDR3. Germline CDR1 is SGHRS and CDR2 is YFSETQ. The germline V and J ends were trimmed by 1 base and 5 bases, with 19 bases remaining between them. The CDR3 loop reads CASSLYGLGIGNNEQFF. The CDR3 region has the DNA TGCGCCAGCAGCTTGTACGGCTTAGGCATAGGTAACAATGAGCAGTTCTTC.

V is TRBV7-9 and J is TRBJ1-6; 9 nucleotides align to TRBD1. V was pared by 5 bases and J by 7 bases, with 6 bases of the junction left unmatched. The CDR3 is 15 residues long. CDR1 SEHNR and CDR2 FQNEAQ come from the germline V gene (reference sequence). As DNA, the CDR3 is TGTGCCAGCAGCCTCCGGGACAGGGCAAATTCACCCCTCCACTTT. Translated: CASSLRDRANSPLHF.

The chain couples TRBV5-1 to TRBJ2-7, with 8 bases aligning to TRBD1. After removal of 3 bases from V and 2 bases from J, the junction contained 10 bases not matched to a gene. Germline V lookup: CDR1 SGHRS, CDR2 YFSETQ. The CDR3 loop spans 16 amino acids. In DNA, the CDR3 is TGCGCCAGCAGCTGGGGGACAGGAGGAAGCACCTACGAGCAGTACTTC. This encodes CASSWGTGGSTYEQYF.